This T cell receptor (beta chain) was identified in a study of monozygotic twins with inflammatory bowel disease. General study points: With others, IBD patients shared fewer clonotypes than healthy twins did, especially with disease activity.

As regards this clonotype: Its target is not known.

Germline assignment: CDR1 KGHSH and CDR2 LQKENI. This CDR3 has 13 residues. Following a re-call of the 5' RACE reads, TCRdb has one entry per CDR3 protein and lacks DNA. This repertoire includes over 110,000 distinct CDR3 sequences. The rearrangement links TRBV18 to TRBJ1-4; TCRdb designates TRBD1, a call that cannot be tested without DNA. This receptor was taken from a human donor with ulcerative colitis or Crohn's disease, or a healthy co-twin of an affected twin (not recorded which). The sequenced material came from blood. CDR3: CASSPTGPEKLFF.